These 25 T cell receptor beta chains were sequenced from one sample in a study of T cell responses to AZD1222 COVID-19 vaccine. Generated by immunoSEQ multiplex PCR, the TCRdb table keeps only in-frame clones and is missing some. The data show 85,000 to 130,000 clones, roughly 92% seen once. Sequenced here: peripheral blood, sampled on day 0 of AZD1222 vaccination. The receptor set was obtained from an adult in good health.

V usage is TRBV3-1 (or the pseudogene TRBV3-2) and J usage is TRBJ2-7; TRBD1 aligns across 7 bases. From germline, CDR1 is LGHDT and CDR2 YNNKEL (reference sequence). This CDR3 comprises 14 residues. The V and J ends lost 2 bases and 5 bases, in that order; junction bases with no gene match: 6. The CDR3 is CASSQRGGNDEQYF. In nucleotides, the CDR3 is TGTGCCAGCAGCCAAAGAGGGGGCAACGACGAGCAGTACTTC.

This sequence joins TRBV7-3 and TRBJ1-1; D is undetermined. V lost 0 bases to trimming and J lost 1 base, with 3 bases between them. CDR1 SGHTA and CDR2 FQGTGA come from the germline V gene. This CDR3 is 13 amino acids long. The CDR3 sequence: CASSLTENTEAFF. The CDR3 region has the DNA TGTGCCAGCAGCTTAACGGAGAACACTGAAGCTTTCTTT.

This clone was seen only once. The V and J genes are TRBV5-1 and TRBJ2-2; 9 bases agree with TRBD1. The CDR3 is 16 amino acids. V shed 2 bases, J shed 2 bases, and the junction held 4 bases outside the gene matches. Germline CDR1 is SGHRS and CDR2 is YFSETQ. The DNA for the CDR3 is TGCGCCAGCAGCTTTTTACAGGGGGCAAACACCGGGGAGCTGTTTTTT. It codes for CASSFLQGANTGELFF.

The gene calls are TRBV2 and TRBJ1-2; TRBD1 is a possible D gene (6 bases). Trimming shortened V by 1 base and J by 4 bases, and 10 bases separated the two germline ends. Germline V gene data show CDR1 as SNHLY and CDR2 as FYNNEI. The CDR3 is 14 residues long. The CDR3, as DNA: TGTGCCAGCAGTGAAGGACAGGCGAGCTATGGCTACACCTTC. This translates into CASSEGQASYGYTF.

This chain joins TRBV11-2 and TRBJ1-4, with TRBD1 as a possible D gene (6 bases). The germline CDR1 and CDR2 sequences are SGHAT and FQNNGV. Trimming left V 0 bases short and J 14 bases short, with 10 bases between. The CDR3 consists of 12 residues. CDR3 nucleotide sequence: TGTGCCAGCAGCTTAGACAGGGGAGAGCTGTTTTTT. Amino acid sequence: CASSLDRGELFF.

The CDR3 is CASSLDRVGSPLHF. CDR3 DNA sequence: TGCGCCAGCAGCTTGGACAGGGTTGGTTCACCCCTCCACTTT. The chain recombines TRBV5-1 with TRBJ1-6; perhaps TRBD1 as D (6 bases). Germline lookup yields CDR1 SGHRS and CDR2 YFSETQ. This CDR3 contains 14 residues. V lost 0 bases to trimming and J lost 9 bases, with 10 bases between them.

This chain uses TRBV6-6 with TRBJ2-7; tentatively, D is TRBD2 (5 bases). V was clipped by 6 bases and J by 2 bases, with 20 bases between them. This CDR3 is 16 amino acids long. CDR1 and CDR2 (germline): MNHNY, SVGAGI (reference sequence). CDR3 region: CASRRAPGSGAYEQYF. DNA for the CDR3: TGTGCCAGCAGACGGGCCCCGGGCAGCGGAGCCTACGAGCAGTACTTC.

V gene TRBV5-1 combines with J gene TRBJ2-7; 10 bases are a match to TRBD2. From germline, CDR1 is SGHRS and CDR2 YFSETQ. The CDR3 contains 15 residues. Germline trimming cut 1 base from V and 0 bases from J; bases unmatched to any gene: 1. CDR3 DNA sequence: TGCGCCAGCAGCTTGCTAGCGGGGGCCTCCTACGAGCAGTACTTC. This encodes CASSLLAGASYEQYF.

The CDR3 DNA sequence: TGTGCCAGCAGCTTAGGAGCTGGAAACACCATATATTTT. It is translated as CASSLGAGNTIYF. This rearrangement joins TRBV7-9 to TRBJ1-3, with D unresolved. V was shortened by 1 base and J by 2 bases, with 3 bases between the two germline ends. Germline V gene lookup returns CDR1 SEHNR and CDR2 FQNEAQ (reference sequence). CDR3 size: 13 residues.

The CDR3: CSAGTYNEQFF. The CDR3 DNA sequence: TGCAGTGCAGGCACCTACAATGAGCAGTTCTTC. The chain recombines TRBV20-1 with TRBJ2-1; the D is unclear. The CDR3 totals 11 residues. Per the germline V gene, CDR1 is DFQATT and CDR2 is SNEGSKA (reference sequence). V lost 6 bases and J 2 bases, leaving 5 bases between the germline ends.

The chain carries TRBV10-3 and TRBJ2-1; 10 bases agree with TRBD2. V shed 2 bases and J 5 bases; nucleotides not matched to a gene: 0. Germline lookup yields CDR1 ENHRY and CDR2 SYGVKD. This CDR3 contains 14 residues. This CDR3 reads CAISEGLADNEQFF. As DNA, the CDR3 is TGTGCCATCAGTGAGGGACTAGCGGACAATGAGCAGTTCTTC.

V and J are TRBV5-4 and TRBJ2-3; 8 positions match TRBD2. The V segment lost 0 bases and the J segment 0 bases; nucleotides outside the gene matches: 9. Looked up from germline, CDR1 is SGHNT and CDR2 is YYREEE (reference sequence). The CDR3 has 18 residues. The CDR3 nucleotides read TGTGCCAGCAGCTTGGTATCGGCGGGAGGTACTAGCACAGATACGCAGTATTTT. The encoded protein is CASSLVSAGGTSTDTQYF.

This chain's CDR3 is CASRRDKNIQYF. CDR3 DNA sequence: TGTGCCAGTAGGAGGGACAAAAACATTCAGTACTTC. This chain joins TRBV19 and TRBJ2-4; D possibly corresponds to TRBD2 (5 bases). Looked up from germline, CDR1 is LNHDA and CDR2 is SQIVND (reference sequence). The CDR3 length is 12 residues. With 6 bases removed from V and 3 bases from J, the gap between germline ends came to 6 bases.

This chain joins TRBV6-5 and TRBJ2-1; unclear D gene. The V end was cut by 5 bases, the J end by 3 bases, with 11 bases between. The length of the CDR3 is 14 residues. Germline CDR1 reads MNHEY; CDR2 reads SVGAGI. CDR3 amino acids: CASSIPMDYNEQFF. CDR3 bases: TGTGCCAGCAGTATACCCATGGACTACAATGAGCAGTTCTTC.

CDR3 nucleotide sequence: TGTGCCTGGAGTGTCCAGGGGGGCCAGCCCCAGCATTTT. It specifies CAWSVQGGQPQHF. The rearrangement links TRBV30 to TRBJ1-5; 7 positions agree with TRBD1. Germline CDR1 and CDR2: GTSNPN and SVGIG (reference sequence). V gave up 0 bases and J gave up 7 bases; unmatched junction bases: 3. The CDR3 runs 13 residues.

This chain joins TRBV19 and TRBJ2-2, with TRBD2 matching over 7 bases. The V gene end was trimmed by 8 bases and the J gene end by 7 bases; junction bases not matched to a gene: 10. The CDR3 contains 14 residues. Germline CDR1 is LNHDA and CDR2 is SQIVND (reference sequence). CDR3 nucleotides: TGTGCCAGTGCCCTGGGAGGGCCAGTCGGGGAGCTGTTTTTT. Translation gives CASALGGPVGELFF.

The chain recombines TRBV10-3 with TRBJ1-5; no clear D. From germline, CDR1 is ENHRY and CDR2 SYGVKD. There are 13 residues in the CDR3. Trimming took off 0 bases at V and 15 bases at J, with 15 bases between the two ends. CDR3 loop: CAISESKLAWGHF. CDR3 nucleotides: TGTGCCATCAGTGAGTCGAAGTTAGCTTGGGGGCATTTT.

The rearrangement uses TRBV19 and TRBJ2-7, with a weak D call TRBD1 (6 bases). Germline V gives CDR1 LNHDA, CDR2 SQIVND (reference sequence). Trimming removed 3 bases at V and 2 bases at J, with 11 bases between. The CDR3 totals 14 residues. The CDR3 region is CASSITQGTYEQYF. CDR3 bases: TGTGCCAGTAGTATTACGCAGGGGACCTACGAGCAGTACTTC.

This clone was seen once. V is TRBV28 and J is TRBJ2-3; 7 positions agree with TRBD2. Germline V gene lookup returns CDR1 MDHEN and CDR2 SYDVKM. The junction had 4 bases not matched to a gene; V was cut back by 4 bases and J by 6 bases. The CDR3 runs to 13 residues. CDR3: CASSSGLGDTQYF. The CDR3 DNA reads as TGTGCCAGCAGTTCTGGACTAGGTGATACGCAGTATTTT. Full variable domain (remainder filled in from reference TRBV28 and TRBJ2-3): DVKVTQSSRYLVKRTGEKVFLECVQDMDHENMFWYRQDPGLGLRLIYFSYDVKMKEKGDIPEGYSVSREKKERFSLILESASTNQTSMYLCASSSGLGDTQYFGPGTRLTVL.

This clone was picked up one time. The gene calls are TRBV12-3 or TRBV12-4 and TRBJ2-1; the D gene is possibly TRBD2 (6 bases). The V end lost 5 bases, the J end lost 5 bases, and 7 bases lay between the germline ends. This CDR3 spans 12 amino acids. The CDR3: CASSRGNNEQFF. The CDR3 nucleotides read TGTGCCAGCAGTCGGGGGAACAATGAGCAGTTCTTC.

The V gene is TRBV29-1, the J gene TRBJ1-2; D is unclear. CDR1 is SQVTM, CDR2 ANQGSEA, per germline. V was clipped by 3 bases and J by 8 bases, with 13 bases between them. This CDR3 is built from 12 residues. The CDR3 DNA sequence: TGCAGCGTTGAGGGTCTACTTAAAGGCTACACCTTC. This translates into CSVEGLLKGYTF. The full variable domain, its missing parts supplied by reference TRBV29-1 and TRBJ1-2, is SAVISQKPSRDICQRGTSLTIQCQVDSQVTMMFWYRQQPGQSLTLIATANQGSEATYESGFVIDKFPISRPNLTFSTLTVSNMSPEDSSIYLCSVEGLLKGYTFGSGTRLTVV.

CDR3 bases: TGTGCCAGCAGTCTAGCGGAGAGGGCGGTCACTGAAGCTTTCTTT. Protein product: CASSLAERAVTEAFF. The chain joins TRBV6-5 to TRBJ1-1, with D hard to call. The CDR3 covers 15 residues. The V gene's germline CDR1 is MNHEY and CDR2 SVGAGI. V lost 5 bases and J lost 4, with 17 bases in between.

This chain connects TRBV7-9 to TRBJ2-7; 7 nucleotides line up with TRBD1. Germline V CDR1 and CDR2: SEHNR, FQNEAQ (reference sequence). V shed 4 bases, J shed 0 bases, and the junction held 9 bases outside the gene matches. The CDR3 has 16 amino acids. CDR3 sequence (DNA): TGTGCCAGCAGCTCGGACTTCCGGGACAGCTCCTACGAGCAGTACTTC. Translating gives CASSSDFRDSSYEQYF. The whole variable domain, filled in from reference TRBV7-9 and TRBJ2-7, reads DTGVSQNPRHKITKRGQNVTFRCDPISEHNRLYWYRQTLGQGPEFLTYFQNEAQLEKSRLLSDRFSAERPKGSFSTLEIQRTEQGDSAMYLCASSSDFRDSSYEQYFGPGTRLTVT.

This clone was counted once. The chain carries TRBV5-4 and TRBJ2-7, with 7 nucleotides matching TRBD2. CDR3 length: 15 amino acids. V lost 4 bases, J lost 1 base, and 8 bases stayed unmatched. In germline, CDR1 is SGHNT, CDR2 YYREEE (reference sequence). The CDR3 protein is CASSQAASGSYEQYF. In DNA form, the CDR3 reads TGTGCCAGCAGCCAAGCGGCTAGCGGATCCTACGAGCAGTACTTC.

The chain has TRBV5-1 and TRBJ2-7, with D possibly being TRBD1 (6 bases). Germline values: CDR1 SGHRS, CDR2 YFSETQ. Trimming cost V 0 bases and J 0 bases, with 13 bases left between them. This CDR3 is 16 amino acids long. The CDR3 DNA sequence: TGCGCCAGCAGCTTGGGGGGACATTCGAGCTCCTACGAGCAGTACTTC. Translating it yields CASSLGGHSSSYEQYF.